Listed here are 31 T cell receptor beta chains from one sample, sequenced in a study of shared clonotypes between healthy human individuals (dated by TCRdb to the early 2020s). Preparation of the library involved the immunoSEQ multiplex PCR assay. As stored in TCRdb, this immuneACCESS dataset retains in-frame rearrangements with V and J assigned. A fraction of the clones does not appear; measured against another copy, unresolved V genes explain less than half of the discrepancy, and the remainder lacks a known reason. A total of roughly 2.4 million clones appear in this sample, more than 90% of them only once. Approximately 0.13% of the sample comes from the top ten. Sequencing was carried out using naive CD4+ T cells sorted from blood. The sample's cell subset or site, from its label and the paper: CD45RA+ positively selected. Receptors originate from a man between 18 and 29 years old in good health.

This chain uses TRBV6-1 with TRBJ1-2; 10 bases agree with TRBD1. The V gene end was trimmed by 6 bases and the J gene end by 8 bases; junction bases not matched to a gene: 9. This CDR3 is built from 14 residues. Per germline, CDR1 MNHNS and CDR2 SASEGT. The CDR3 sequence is CASSPTGGAVGYTF. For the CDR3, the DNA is TGTGCCAGCAGCCCGACAGGGGGCGCGGTCGGCTACACCTTC.

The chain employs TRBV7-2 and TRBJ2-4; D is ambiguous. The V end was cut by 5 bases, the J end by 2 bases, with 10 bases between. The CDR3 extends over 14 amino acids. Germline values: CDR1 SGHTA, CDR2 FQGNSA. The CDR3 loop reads CASSLELTKNIQYF. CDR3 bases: TGTGCCAGCAGCCTTGAGCTAACCAAAAACATTCAGTACTTC.

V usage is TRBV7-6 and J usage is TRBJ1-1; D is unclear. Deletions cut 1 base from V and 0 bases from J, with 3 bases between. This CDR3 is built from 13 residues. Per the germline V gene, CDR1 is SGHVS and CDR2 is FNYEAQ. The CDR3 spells CASSLVLNTEAFF. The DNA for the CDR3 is TGTGCCAGCAGCTTAGTTTTGAACACTGAAGCTTTCTTT.

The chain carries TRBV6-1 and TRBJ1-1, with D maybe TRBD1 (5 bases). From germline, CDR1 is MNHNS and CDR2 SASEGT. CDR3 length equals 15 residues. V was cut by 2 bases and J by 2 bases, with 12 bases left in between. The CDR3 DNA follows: TGTGCCAGCAGTGAATCAGGGAAACTAAACACTGAAGCTTTCTTT. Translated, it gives CASSESGKLNTEAFF.

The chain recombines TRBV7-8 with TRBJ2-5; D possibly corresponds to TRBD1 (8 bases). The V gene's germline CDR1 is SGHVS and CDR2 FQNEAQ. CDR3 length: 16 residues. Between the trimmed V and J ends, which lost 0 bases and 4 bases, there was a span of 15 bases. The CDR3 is CASSLAQGGAAETQYF. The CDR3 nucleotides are TGTGCCAGCAGCTTAGCACAGGGGGGGGCCGCAGAGACCCAGTACTTC.

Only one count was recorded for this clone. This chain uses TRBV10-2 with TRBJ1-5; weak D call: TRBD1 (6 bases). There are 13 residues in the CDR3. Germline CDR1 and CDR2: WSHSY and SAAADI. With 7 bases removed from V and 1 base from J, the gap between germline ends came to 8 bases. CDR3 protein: CASTGQSNQPQHF. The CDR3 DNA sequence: TGCGCCAGCACCGGACAGAGCAATCAGCCCCAGCATTTT.

The CDR3 DNA reads as TGTGCCAGCACCCCCGGGGGGGCCACCGGAGATACGCAGTATTTT. Amino acid sequence: CASTPGGATGDTQYF. This chain links TRBV5-4 with TRBJ2-3; TRBD2 matches 8 bases. V gave up 6 bases and J gave up 5 bases; unmatched junction bases: 11. Germline-derived CDR1 and CDR2 are SGHNT and YYREEE (reference sequence). This CDR3 is built from 15 residues.

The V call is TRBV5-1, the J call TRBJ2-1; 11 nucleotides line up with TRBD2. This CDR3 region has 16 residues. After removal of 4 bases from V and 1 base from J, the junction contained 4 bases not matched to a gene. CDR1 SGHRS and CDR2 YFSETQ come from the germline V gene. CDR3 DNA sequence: TGCGCCAGCAGCCCGACTAGCGGGGTGTCCTACAATGAGCAGTTCTTC. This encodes CASSPTSGVSYNEQFF.

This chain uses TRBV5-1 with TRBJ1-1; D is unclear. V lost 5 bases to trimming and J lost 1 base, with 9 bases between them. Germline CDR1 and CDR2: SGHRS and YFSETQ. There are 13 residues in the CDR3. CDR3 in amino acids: CASRGRTNTEAFF. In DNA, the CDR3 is TGCGCCAGCAGGGGCCGCACGAACACTGAAGCTTTCTTT.

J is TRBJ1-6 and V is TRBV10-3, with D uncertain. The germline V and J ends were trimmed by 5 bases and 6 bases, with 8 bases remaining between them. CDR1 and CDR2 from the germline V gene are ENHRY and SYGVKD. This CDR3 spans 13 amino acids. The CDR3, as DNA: TGTGCCATCAGTTCCGACTCTAATTCACCCCTCCACTTT. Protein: CAISSDSNSPLHF.

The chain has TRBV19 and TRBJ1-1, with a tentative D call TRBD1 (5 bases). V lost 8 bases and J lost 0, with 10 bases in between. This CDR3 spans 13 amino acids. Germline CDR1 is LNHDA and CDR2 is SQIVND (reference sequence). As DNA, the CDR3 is TGTGCCAGTCGACGACAGCTGAACACTGAAGCTTTCTTT. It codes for CASRRQLNTEAFF.

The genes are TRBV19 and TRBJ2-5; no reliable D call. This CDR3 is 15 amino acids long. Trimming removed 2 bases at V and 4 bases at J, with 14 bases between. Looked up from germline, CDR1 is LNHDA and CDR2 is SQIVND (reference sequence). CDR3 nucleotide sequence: TGTGCCAGTAGTATACGAACGACTGGGTCAGAGACCCAGTACTTC. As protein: CASSIRTTGSETQYF.

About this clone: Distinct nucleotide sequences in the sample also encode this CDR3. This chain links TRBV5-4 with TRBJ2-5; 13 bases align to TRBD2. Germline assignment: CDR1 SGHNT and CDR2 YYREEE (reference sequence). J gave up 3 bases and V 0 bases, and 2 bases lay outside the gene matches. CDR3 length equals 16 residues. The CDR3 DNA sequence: TGTGCCAGCAGCTTGGCAGGGACTAGCGGGAAAGAGACCCAGTACTTC. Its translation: CASSLAGTSGKETQYF.

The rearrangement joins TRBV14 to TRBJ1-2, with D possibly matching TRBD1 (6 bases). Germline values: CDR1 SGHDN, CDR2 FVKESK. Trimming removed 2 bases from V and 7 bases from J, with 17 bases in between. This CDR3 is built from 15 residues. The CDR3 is CASSQHPRGAGGYTF. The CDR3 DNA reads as TGTGCCAGCAGCCAACACCCTCGGGGGGCCGGTGGCTACACCTTC.

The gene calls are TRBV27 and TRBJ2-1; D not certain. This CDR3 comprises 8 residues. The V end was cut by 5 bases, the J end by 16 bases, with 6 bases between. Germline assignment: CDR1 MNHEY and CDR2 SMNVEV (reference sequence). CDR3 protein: CASSLTFF. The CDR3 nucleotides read TGTGCCAGCAGTCTGACATTCTTC.

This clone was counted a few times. Here the CDR3 DNA reads TGTGCCAGCAGTATAGGAGGGACAGGCTACTACGAGCAGTACTTC. Translated, it gives CASSIGGTGYYEQYF. J is TRBJ2-7 and V is TRBV6-5; 8 nucleotides align to TRBD1. The CDR3 has 15 amino acids. CDR1 MNHEY and CDR2 SVGAGI come from the germline V gene. V lost 5 bases, J lost 3 bases, and 9 bases stayed unmatched.

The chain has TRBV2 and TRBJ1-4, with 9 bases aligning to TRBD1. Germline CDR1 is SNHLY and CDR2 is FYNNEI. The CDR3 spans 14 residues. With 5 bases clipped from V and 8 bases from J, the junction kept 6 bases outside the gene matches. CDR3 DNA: TGTGCCAGCAGTTCCGACAGGGGGGGAGAAAAACTGTTTTTT. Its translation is CASSSDRGGEKLFF.

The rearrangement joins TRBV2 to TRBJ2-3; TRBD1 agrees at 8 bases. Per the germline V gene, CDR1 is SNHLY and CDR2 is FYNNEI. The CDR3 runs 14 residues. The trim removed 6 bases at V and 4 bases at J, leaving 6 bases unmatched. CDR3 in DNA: TGTGCCAGCAGGGACAGGGTTCCCCCAGATACGCAGTATTTT. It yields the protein CASRDRVPPDTQYF.

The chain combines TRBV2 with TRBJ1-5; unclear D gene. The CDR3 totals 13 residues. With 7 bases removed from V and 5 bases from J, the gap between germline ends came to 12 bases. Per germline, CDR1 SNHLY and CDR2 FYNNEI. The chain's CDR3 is CASTQESDQPQHF. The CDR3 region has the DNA TGTGCCAGCACCCAAGAGTCGGATCAGCCCCAGCATTTT.

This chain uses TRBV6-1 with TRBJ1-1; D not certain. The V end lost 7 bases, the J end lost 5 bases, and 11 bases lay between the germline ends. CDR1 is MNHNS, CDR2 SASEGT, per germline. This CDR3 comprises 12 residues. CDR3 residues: CASIADWTEAFF. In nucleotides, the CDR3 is TGTGCCAGCATTGCGGATTGGACTGAAGCTTTCTTT.

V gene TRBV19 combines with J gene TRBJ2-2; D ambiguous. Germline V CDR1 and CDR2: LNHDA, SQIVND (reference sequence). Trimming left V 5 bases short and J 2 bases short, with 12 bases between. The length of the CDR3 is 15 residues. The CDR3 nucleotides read TGTGCCAGTAGTCCCCGGGTCGGAAACACCGGGGAGCTGTTTTTT. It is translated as CASSPRVGNTGELFF.

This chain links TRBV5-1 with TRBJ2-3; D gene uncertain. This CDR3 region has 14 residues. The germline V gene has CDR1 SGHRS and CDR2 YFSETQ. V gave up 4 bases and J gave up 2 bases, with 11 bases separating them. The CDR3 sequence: CASSVEGNTDTQYF. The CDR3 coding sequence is TGCGCCAGCAGCGTAGAAGGTAACACAGATACGCAGTATTTT.

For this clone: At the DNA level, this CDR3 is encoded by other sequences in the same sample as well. The DNA for the CDR3 is TGTGCCAGTAGTATCGGTAGGGGATACGAGCAGTACTTC. Protein sequence: CASSIGRGYEQYF. The chain uses TRBV19 and TRBJ2-7; D may be TRBD1 (5 bases). CDR3 length: 13 residues. Trimming pared 3 bases from V and 4 bases from J, leaving 10 bases between. Germline loops: CDR1 LNHDA, CDR2 SQIVND (reference sequence).

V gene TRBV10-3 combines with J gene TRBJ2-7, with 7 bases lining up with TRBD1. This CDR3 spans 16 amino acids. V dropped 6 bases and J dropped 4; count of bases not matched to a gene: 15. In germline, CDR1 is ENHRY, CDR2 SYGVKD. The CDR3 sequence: CAISEGTGQDPYEQYF. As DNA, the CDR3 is TGTGCCATCAGCGAGGGGACCGGACAGGACCCATACGAGCAGTACTTC.

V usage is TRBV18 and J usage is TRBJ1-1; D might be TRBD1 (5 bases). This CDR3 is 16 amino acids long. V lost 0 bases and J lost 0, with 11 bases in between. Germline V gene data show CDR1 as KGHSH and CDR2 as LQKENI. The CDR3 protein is CASSPPRGTVNTEAFF. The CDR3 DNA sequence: TGTGCCAGCTCACCACCGCGGGGGACGGTGAACACTGAAGCTTTCTTT.

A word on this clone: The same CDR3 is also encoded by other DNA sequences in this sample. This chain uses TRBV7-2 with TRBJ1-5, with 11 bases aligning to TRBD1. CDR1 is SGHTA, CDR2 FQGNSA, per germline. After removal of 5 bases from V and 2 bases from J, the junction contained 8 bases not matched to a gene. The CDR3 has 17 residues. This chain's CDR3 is CASSPGQGAFGNQPQHF. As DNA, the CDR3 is TGTGCCAGCAGCCCTGGACAGGGGGCGTTTGGCAATCAGCCCCAGCATTTT.

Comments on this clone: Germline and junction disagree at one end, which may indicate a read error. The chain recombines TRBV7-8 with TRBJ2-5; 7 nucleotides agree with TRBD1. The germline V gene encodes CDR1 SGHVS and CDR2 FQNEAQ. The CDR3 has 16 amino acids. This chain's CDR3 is CASTLGGTALQETQYF. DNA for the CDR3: TGTGCCAGCACCTTAGGTGGGACAGCACTCCAAGAGACCCAGTACTTC.

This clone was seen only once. CDR3 in DNA: TGTGCCAGCAGCCCGAGGGTAACGCGGGGGGGCTACACCTTC. Translation: CASSPRVTRGGYTF. The genes are TRBV7-8 and TRBJ1-2, with D possibly TRBD1 on 5 matching bases. V lost 5 bases to trimming and J lost 8 bases, with 18 bases between them. CDR1 SGHVS and CDR2 FQNEAQ come from the germline V gene. This CDR3 has 14 amino acids.

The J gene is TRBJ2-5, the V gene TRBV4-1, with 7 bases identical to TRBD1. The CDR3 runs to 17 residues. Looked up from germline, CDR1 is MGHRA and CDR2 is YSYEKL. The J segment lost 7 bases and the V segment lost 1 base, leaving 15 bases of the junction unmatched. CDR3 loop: CASSQVDGRQGSGTQYF. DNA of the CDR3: TGCGCCAGCAGCCAAGTCGATGGGAGACAGGGATCAGGGACCCAGTACTTC.

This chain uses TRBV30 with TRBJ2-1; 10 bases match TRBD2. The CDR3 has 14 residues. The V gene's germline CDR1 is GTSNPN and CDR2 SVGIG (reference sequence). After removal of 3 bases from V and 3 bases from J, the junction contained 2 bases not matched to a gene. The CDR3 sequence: CAWRSSGSYNEQFF. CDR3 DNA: TGTGCCTGGAGGTCTAGCGGGAGCTACAATGAGCAGTTCTTC.

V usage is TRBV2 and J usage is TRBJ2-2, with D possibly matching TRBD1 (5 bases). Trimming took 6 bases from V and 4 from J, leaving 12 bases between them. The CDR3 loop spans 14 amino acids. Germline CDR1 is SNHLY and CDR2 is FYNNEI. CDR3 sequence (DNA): TGTGCCAGCAGGATAGACAGCTTCACCGGGGAGCTGTTTTTT. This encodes CASRIDSFTGELFF. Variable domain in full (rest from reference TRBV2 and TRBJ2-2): EPEVTQTPSHQVTQMGQEVILRCVPISNHLYFYWYRQILGQKVEFLVSFYNNEISEKSEIFDDQFSVERPDGSNFTLKIRSTKLEDSAMYFCASRIDSFTGELFFGEGSRLTVL.